Reported below is one T cell receptor (beta chain). Trimming removed 7 bases from V and 8 bases from J, with 14 bases in between. This CDR3 has 13 residues. Germline values: CDR1 SGHTA, CDR2 FQGNSA. Together with a sample-barcoded 5' primer, a J-beta primer mix was included in a second PCR lasting about 7 to 12 cycles. TCRdb called the 5' RACE reads again in MiXCR, with one record for every CDR3 protein. The sample shows some 800,000 distinct CDR3 sequences, approximately 44% of them seen only once. This sample stems from a study of blood T cells in healthy people across ages. The genes are TRBV7-2 and TRBJ1-4, with a tentative D call TRBD1 (5 bases). Sample: blood. This TCR derives from a man aged 60 to 69 in good health. CDR3 DNA sequence: TGTGCCAGCAACTGGGGGGGGGGAGAAAAACTGTTTTTT. Translating it yields CASNWGGGEKLFF.